This record covers a single T cell receptor (beta chain). This clonotype was picked up many times. No cognate antigen has been identified for it. Per-base quality was not reported, and no clone a single base away is much larger than it. In the ophthalmopathy patients, disease was moderately to severely active, with a Clinical Activity Score of 3 or more, a NOSPECS grade of 4 or more, and a duration of less than 3 months. Exclusion was applied to patients with uncontrolled infections, other autoimmune diseases, pregnancy or lactation. Diagnoses relied on clinical symptoms, serum thyroxine and TRAb, thyroid ultrasound and orbital computed tomography. PBMCs were isolated from more than 9 ml of fresh peripheral blood by Ficoll-Paque density gradient centrifugation. Total RNA was extracted with Trizol reagent, and quality was checked on an Agilent 2100 Bioanalyzer. The sample belongs to a study of T cells in Graves' hyperthyroidism and ophthalmopathy (dated by TCRdb to the late 2010s). At the level of the whole study: Peripheral blood samples were taken at initial diagnosis, before any treatment was given. Thyroid tissue and blood T-cell repertoires from six Graves' hyperthyroidism patients were also compared in the study. To identify TCR V-J signatures that set the groups apart, the researchers used a discovery cohort of about a hundred patients, made up of around 40 with Graves' ophthalmopathy and some 58 with stable Graves' hyperthyroidism. Whether ophthalmopathy could be predicted prospectively was tested in an independent validation cohort made up of under 20 hyperthyroidism patients plus 17 patients who later progressed to ophthalmopathy. The 85 to 100 discovery patients were divided at random into training and test sets in a 7:3 ratio. Once sampling was done, hyperthyroidism patients were given methimazole at a starting dose of 30 mg daily, whereas ophthalmopathy patients were given high-dose intravenous methylprednisolone. The paper describes TCR Vbeta CDR3 sequencing of about 140 peripheral blood samples, made up of about 40 ophthalmopathy patients, around 78 hyperthyroidism patients and 17 progressor patients. Summary of the overall study and its limitations: No statistical method was used to set the sample size in advance, and investigators knew the group allocation. Most expanded thyroid clonotypes (frequency above 0.001) were also found in blood, which suggests that blood repertoires may mirror thyroid immune responses. During validation, the model predicted progression to ophthalmopathy a median of approximately six months ahead of onset, with 70.59% sensitivity and 72.22% specificity. A model built on a 13 V-J signature distinguished ophthalmopathy from stable hyperthyroidism, reaching roughly 88% sensitivity and 81.08% specificity in cross-validation and 80%/75% in testing.

Clipping removes 6 bases from V and 3 bases from J, with 13 as the unmatched junction base count. The CDR3 has 17 amino acids, counting the end cysteine and phenylalanine. Just CDR3 DNA is preserved here, 51 bases in frame from base 1. CDR1 and CDR2 (SGHVS, FQNEAQ) derive from the germline V gene. The TCR beta CDR3 regions were amplified from RNA transcripts. For the first round of RT-PCR on the TCR CDR3, the HTBI primer set was used together with the Qiagen OneStep RT-PCR kit. A second multiplex PCR round built the libraries, followed by size selection and purification. The libraries were sequenced on an Illumina HiSeq2000 using paired-end 100 bp reads. In the paper's pipeline: SOAPnuke was used to process the raw data, with reads discarded if the reads contained adapters or uncalled bases, had a mean Phred below 15, or lacked an exact constant-primer or identifier match. COPE v1.2.5 was used to merge high-quality paired reads, and clonotypes were defined as unique nucleotide sequences. MiTCR v1.1 was used to align the clonotypes against IMGT TRBV, TRBD and TRBJ reference segments. The analysis included only V-J combinations with a frequency above 0.0001, which together covered 99.2% of the repertoires. A TCS score was defined as the ratio of F50 (clonal expansion) to E x V (chaos), with BLOSUM62-based TCRdist applied between CDR3 peptides within each V-J. Welch's t-statistics and random forest reduced approximately 520 V-J features to some 14, which were used in a naive Bayes classifier (R e1071). The raw public reads went through TCRdb reprocessing: fastp at Q25, MiXCR clone calling, in-frame beta chains kept. Rows are unified per CDR3 protein, each entry keeping the most common DNA and genes. None of the V and J calls come from the authors' own analysis; TCRdb made them. The sample records 600,000 or so distinct CDR3 sequences, 14% of which are singletons. The leading ten clones occupy around 7% of the sample.

The receptor was derived from a woman aged 18-35 years with Graves' ophthalmopathy. The chain is assembled from TRBV7-8 and TRBJ2-7; TRBD2 aligns with 11 central bases. Specimen: blood. This receptor has the CDR3 CASSSGTSGPRGYEQYF. The bases are TGTGCCAGCAGTTCGGGGACTAGCGGCCCGAGGGGCTACGAGCAGTACTTC.